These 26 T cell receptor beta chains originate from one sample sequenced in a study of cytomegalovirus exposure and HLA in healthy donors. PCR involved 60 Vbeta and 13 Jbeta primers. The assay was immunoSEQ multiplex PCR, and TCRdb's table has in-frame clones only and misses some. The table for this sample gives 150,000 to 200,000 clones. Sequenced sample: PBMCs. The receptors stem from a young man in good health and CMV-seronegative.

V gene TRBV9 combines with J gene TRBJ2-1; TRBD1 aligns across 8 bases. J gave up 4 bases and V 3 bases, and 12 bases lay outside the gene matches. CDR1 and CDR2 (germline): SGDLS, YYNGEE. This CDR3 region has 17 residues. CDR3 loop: CASSGGGTGGAYNEQFF. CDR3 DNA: TGTGCCAGCAGCGGAGGTGGGACAGGTGGGGCTTACAATGAGCAGTTCTTC.

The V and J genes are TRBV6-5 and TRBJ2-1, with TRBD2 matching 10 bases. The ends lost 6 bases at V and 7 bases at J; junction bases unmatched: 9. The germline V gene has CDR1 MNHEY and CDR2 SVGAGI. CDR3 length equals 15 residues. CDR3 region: CASSPLAGVNNEQFF. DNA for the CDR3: TGTGCCAGCAGCCCCCTAGCGGGAGTGAATAATGAGCAGTTCTTC.

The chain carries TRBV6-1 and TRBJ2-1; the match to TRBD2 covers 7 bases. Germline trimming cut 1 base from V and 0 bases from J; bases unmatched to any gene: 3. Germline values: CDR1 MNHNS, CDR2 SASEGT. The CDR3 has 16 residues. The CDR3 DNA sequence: TGTGCCAGCAGTGAAGATGGCGGGGGCTCCTACAATGAGCAGTTCTTC. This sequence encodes CASSEDGGGSYNEQFF.

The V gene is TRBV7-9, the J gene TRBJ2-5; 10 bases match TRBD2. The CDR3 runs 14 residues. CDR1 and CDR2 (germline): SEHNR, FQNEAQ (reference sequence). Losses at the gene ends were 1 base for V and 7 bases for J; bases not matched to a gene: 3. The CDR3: CASSLEASGGTQYF. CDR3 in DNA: TGTGCCAGCAGCTTAGAGGCTAGCGGGGGGACCCAGTACTTC.

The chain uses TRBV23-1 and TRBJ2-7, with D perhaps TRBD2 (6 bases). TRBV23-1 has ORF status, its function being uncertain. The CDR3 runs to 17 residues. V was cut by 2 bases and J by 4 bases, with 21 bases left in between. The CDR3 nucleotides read TGCGCCAGCAGTCAACTGGAAAGTGGAGGGGAGATTTACGAGCAGTACTTC. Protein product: CASSQLESGGEIYEQYF.

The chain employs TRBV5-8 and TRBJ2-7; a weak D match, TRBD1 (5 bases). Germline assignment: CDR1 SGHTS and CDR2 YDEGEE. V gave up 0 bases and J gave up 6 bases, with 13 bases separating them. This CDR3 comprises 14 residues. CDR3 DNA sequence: TGTGCCAGCAGCTTGGCTTCAGGGTTTAGCGAGCAGTACTTC. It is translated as CASSLASGFSEQYF.

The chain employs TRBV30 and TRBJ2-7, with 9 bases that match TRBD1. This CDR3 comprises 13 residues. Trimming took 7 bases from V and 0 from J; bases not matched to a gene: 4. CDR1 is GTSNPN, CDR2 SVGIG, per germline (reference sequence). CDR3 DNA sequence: TGTGCCTACGGACAGGGGAGCTCCTACGAGCAGTACTTC. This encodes CAYGQGSSYEQYF.

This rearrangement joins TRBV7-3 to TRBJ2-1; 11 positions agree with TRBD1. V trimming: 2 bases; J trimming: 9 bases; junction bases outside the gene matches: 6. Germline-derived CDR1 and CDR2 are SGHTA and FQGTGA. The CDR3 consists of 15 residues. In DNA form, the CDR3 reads TGTGCCAGCAGCTTAGGACAGGGGGCGGGCGGTGAGCAGTTCTTC. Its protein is CASSLGQGAGGEQFF. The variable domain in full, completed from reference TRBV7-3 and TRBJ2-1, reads GAGVSQTPSNKVTEKGKYVELRCDPISGHTALYWYRQSLGQGPEFLIYFQGTGAADDSGLPNDRFFAVRPEGSVSTLKIQRTERGDSAVYLCASSLGQGAGGEQFFGPGTRLTVL.

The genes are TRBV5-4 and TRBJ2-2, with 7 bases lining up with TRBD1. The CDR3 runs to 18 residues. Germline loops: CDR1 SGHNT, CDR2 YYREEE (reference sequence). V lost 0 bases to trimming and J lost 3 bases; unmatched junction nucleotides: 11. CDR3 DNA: TGTGCCAGCAGCTTGGGAATACAGGGGCCCGGGTACACCGGGGAGCTGTTTTTT. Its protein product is CASSLGIQGPGYTGELFF.

The CDR3 region is CASSYSASSGANVLTF. In nucleotides, the CDR3 is TGTGCCAGCAGTTACTCCGCTAGCTCTGGGGCCAACGTCCTGACTTTC. The chain joins TRBV6-5 to TRBJ2-6; no firm D call. Germline CDR1 MNHEY, CDR2 SVGAGI. The CDR3 length is 16 residues. V was shortened by 0 bases and J by 0 bases, with 6 bases between the two germline ends.

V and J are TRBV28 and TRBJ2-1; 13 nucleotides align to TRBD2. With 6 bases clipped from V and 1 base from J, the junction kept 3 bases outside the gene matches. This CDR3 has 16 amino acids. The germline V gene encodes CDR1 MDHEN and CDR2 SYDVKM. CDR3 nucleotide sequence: TGTGCCAGCAGCACTAGCGGGAGGGGATCCTACAATGAGCAGTTCTTC. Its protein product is CASSTSGRGSYNEQFF. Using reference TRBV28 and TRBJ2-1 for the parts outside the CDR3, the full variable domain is DVKVTQSSRYLVKRTGEKVFLECVQDMDHENMFWYRQDPGLGLRLIYFSYDVKMKEKGDIPEGYSVSREKKERFSLILESASTNQTSMYLCASSTSGRGSYNEQFFGPGTRLTVL.

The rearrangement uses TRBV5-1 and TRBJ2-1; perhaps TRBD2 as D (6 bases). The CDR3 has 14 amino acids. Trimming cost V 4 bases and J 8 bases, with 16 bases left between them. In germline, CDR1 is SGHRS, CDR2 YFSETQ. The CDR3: CASSRGTARDEQFF. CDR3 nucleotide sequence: TGCGCCAGCAGCCGCGGGACCGCGAGGGATGAGCAGTTCTTC. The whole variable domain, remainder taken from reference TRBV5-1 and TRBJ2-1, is KAGVTQTPRYLIKTRGQQVTLSCSPISGHRSVSWYQQTPGQGLQFLFEYFSETQRNKGNFPGRFSGRQFSNSRSEMNVSTLELGDSALYLCASSRGTARDEQFFGPGTRLTVL.

CDR3 sequence (DNA): TGTGCCAGTAGTACAACAGGAGGAAACACCATATATTTT. This encodes CASSTTGGNTIYF. This rearrangement joins TRBV19 to TRBJ1-3; D possibly corresponds to TRBD1 (5 bases). Germline-derived CDR1 and CDR2 are LNHDA and SQIVND (reference sequence). The CDR3 is made up of 13 amino acids. Trimming pared 4 bases from V and 4 bases from J, leaving 8 bases between.

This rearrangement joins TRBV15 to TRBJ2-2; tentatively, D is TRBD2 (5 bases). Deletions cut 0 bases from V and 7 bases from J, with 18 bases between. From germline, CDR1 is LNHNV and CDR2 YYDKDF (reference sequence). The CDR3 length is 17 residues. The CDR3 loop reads CATSRESEGFLGGELFF. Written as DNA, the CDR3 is TGTGCCACCAGCAGAGAATCCGAGGGCTTCCTCGGCGGGGAGCTGTTTTTT.

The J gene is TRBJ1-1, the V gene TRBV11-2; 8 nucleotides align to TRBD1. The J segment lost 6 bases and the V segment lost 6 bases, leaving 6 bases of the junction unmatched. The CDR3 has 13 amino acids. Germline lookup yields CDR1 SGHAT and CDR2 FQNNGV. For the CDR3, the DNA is TGTGCCAGCAGGGAACAGGGGGGATCTGAAGCTTTCTTT. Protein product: CASREQGGSEAFF.

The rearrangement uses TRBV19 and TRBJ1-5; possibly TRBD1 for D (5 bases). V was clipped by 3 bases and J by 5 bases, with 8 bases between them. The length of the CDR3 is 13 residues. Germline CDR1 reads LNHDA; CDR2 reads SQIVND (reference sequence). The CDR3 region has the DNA TGTGCCAGTAGTATGACAGTCGATCAGCCCCAGCATTTT. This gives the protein CASSMTVDQPQHF.

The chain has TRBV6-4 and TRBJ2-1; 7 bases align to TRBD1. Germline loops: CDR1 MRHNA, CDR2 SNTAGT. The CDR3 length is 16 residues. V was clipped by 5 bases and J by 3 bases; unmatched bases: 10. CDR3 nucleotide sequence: TGTGCCAGCAGTAGTACAGGGGTAGGTGACTACAATGAGCAGTTCTTC. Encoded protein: CASSSTGVGDYNEQFF.

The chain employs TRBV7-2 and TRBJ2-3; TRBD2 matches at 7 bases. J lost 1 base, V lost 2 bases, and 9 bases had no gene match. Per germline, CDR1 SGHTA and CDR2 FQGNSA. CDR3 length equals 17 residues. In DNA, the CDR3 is TGTGCCAGCAGCTTATCTCATGGGAGGGAGGGCACAGATACGCAGTATTTT. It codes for CASSLSHGREGTDTQYF. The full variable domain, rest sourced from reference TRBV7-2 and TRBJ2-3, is GAGVSQSPSNKVTEKGKDVELRCDPISGHTALYWYRQSLGQGLEFLIYFQGNSAPDKSGLPSDRFSAERTGGSVSTLTIQRTQQEDSAVYLCASSLSHGREGTDTQYFGPGTRLTVL.

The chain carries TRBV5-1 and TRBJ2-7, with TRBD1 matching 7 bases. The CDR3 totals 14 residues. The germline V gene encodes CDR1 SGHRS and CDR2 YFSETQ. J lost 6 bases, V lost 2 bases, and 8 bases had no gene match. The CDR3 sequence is CASSLARQGGEQYF. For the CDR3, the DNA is TGCGCCAGCAGCTTAGCAAGACAGGGTGGCGAGCAGTACTTC.

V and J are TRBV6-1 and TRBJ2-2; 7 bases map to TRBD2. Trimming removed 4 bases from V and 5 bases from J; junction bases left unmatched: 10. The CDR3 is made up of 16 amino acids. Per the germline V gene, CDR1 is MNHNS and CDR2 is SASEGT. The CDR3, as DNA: TGTGCCAGCAGTGGGGGGGGACTGACCGTTACCGGGGAGCTGTTTTTT. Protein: CASSGGGLTVTGELFF.

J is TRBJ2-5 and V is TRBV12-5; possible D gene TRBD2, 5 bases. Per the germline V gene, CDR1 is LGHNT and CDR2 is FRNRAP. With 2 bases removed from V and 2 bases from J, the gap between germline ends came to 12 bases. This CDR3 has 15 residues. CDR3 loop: CASGLHGRGQETQYF. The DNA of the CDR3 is TGTGCTAGTGGTTTGCATGGACGGGGACAAGAGACCCAGTACTTC.

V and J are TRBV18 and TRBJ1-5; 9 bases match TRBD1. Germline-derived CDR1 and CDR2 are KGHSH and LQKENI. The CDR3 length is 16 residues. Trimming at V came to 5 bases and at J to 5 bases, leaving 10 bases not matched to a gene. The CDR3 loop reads CASSYSQGAQDQPQHF. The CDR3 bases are TGTGCCAGCTCATATTCACAGGGGGCTCAAGATCAGCCCCAGCATTTT.

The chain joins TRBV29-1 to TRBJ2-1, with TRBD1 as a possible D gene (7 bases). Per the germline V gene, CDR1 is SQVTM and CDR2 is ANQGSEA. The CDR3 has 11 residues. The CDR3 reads CQGGEYNEQFF. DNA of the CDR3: TGCCAGGGGGGAGAGTACAATGAGCAGTTCTTC.

CDR3 protein: CASSQRDREAFF. CDR3 DNA: TGTGCCAGCAGCCAACGGGACAGGGAAGCTTTCTTT. J is TRBJ1-1 and V is TRBV6-1; 8 bases agree with TRBD1. The junction had 5 bases not matched to a gene; V was cut back by 6 bases and J by 8 bases. In germline, CDR1 is MNHNS, CDR2 SASEGT. The CDR3 has 12 residues.

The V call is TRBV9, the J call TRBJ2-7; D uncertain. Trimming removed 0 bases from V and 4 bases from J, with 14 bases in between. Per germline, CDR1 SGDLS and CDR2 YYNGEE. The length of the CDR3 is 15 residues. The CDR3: CASSVDLGANYEQYF. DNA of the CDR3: TGTGCCAGCAGCGTAGATCTGGGCGCAAATTACGAGCAGTACTTC.

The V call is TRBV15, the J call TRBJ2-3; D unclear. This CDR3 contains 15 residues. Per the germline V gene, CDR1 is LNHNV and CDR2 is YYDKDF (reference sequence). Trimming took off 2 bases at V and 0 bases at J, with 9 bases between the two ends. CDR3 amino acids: CATSRLPSSTDTQYF. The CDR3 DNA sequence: TGTGCCACCAGCAGACTACCGAGCAGCACAGATACGCAGTATTTT.